Below are 30 T cell receptor beta chains sequenced from a single sample in a study of blood T cell repertoires in COVID-19. Assay used: immunoSEQ multiplex PCR; TCRdb lists only in-frame clones, some missing. The sample comprises approximately 260,000 clones, 87% of which are singletons, and about 6% rests with the top ten. Sequencing was done on a sample of PBMCs or T cells enriched from blood (not recorded which). The receptors were sampled from a woman younger than 45 with acute COVID-19.

This rearrangement joins TRBV7-6 to TRBJ2-5, with D unclear. V gave up 4 bases and J gave up 4 bases, with 7 bases separating them. The CDR3 spans 12 residues. The germline V gene has CDR1 SGHVS and CDR2 FNYEAQ. CDR3 sequence (DNA): TGTGCCAGCAGCTCCGGCGGAGAGACCCAGTACTTC. Encoded protein: CASSSGGETQYF.

The rearrangement uses TRBV29-1 and TRBJ2-1, with 14 positions matching TRBD2. V was pared by 7 bases and J by 1 base, with 15 bases of the junction left unmatched. The length of the CDR3 is 19 residues. Germline V CDR1 and CDR2: SQVTM, ANQGSEA. The CDR3: CSARASGLAGGFSYNEQFF. CDR3 bases: TGCAGCGCCCGGGCCAGTGGACTAGCGGGGGGTTTTTCCTACAATGAGCAGTTCTTC.

The chain has TRBV29-1 and TRBJ1-1; D ambiguous. Germline lookup yields CDR1 SQVTM and CDR2 ANQGSEA. The CDR3 covers 10 residues. Trimming left V 7 bases short and J 8 bases short, with 11 bases between. This chain's CDR3 is CSAGDQEAFF. In DNA, the CDR3 is TGCAGCGCAGGAGACCAGGAAGCTTTCTTT. The full variable domain, completed using reference TRBV29-1 and TRBJ1-1, is SAVISQKPSRDICQRGTSLTIQCQVDSQVTMMFWYRQQPGQSLTLIATANQGSEATYESGFVIDKFPISRPNLTFSTLTVSNMSPEDSSIYLCSAGDQEAFFGQGTRLTVV.

This clone was found once. The rearrangement links TRBV5-1 to TRBJ2-2, with 8 bases matching TRBD1. The CDR3 is 15 residues long. After removal of 0 bases from V and 8 bases from J, the junction contained 6 bases not matched to a gene. CDR1 is SGHRS, CDR2 YFSETQ, per germline. The CDR3 protein is CASSLAAGGAGELFF. The CDR3 DNA follows: TGCGCCAGCAGCTTGGCAGCAGGGGGCGCGGGGGAGCTGTTTTTT.

The chain combines TRBV3-1 (or the pseudogene TRBV3-2) with TRBJ1-1; a weak D match, TRBD1 (6 bases). Trimming left V 1 base short and J 9 bases short, with 12 bases between. The CDR3 covers 13 residues. CDR1 is LGHDT and CDR2 is YNNKEL in the germline V gene (reference sequence). As DNA, the CDR3 is TGTGCCAGCAGCCAAGGGATGGGGACACAAGCTTTCTTT. It codes for CASSQGMGTQAFF.

This clone occurred once. This chain connects TRBV6-5 to TRBJ1-2; D may be TRBD1 (5 bases). Germline V gives CDR1 MNHEY, CDR2 SVGAGI. V was pared by 7 bases and J by 4 bases, with 13 bases between. CDR3 length equals 13 residues. CDR3: CASKSQGAYGYTF. DNA of the CDR3: TGTGCCAGCAAATCGCAAGGGGCCTATGGCTACACCTTC.

This clone appeared once. The V gene is TRBV27, the J gene TRBJ1-6, with TRBD1 matching over 7 bases. From germline, CDR1 is MNHEY and CDR2 SMNVEV (reference sequence). J lost 5 bases, V lost 6 bases, and 4 bases had no gene match. This CDR3 region has 14 residues. This CDR3 is CASSIQGDNSPLHF. In DNA form, the CDR3 reads TGTGCCAGCAGCATCCAGGGGGATAATTCACCCCTCCACTTT.

This chain connects TRBV29-1 to TRBJ2-3; 9 bases line up with TRBD2. This CDR3 is built from 13 residues. Germline values: CDR1 SQVTM, CDR2 ANQGSEA. With 6 bases clipped from V and 6 bases from J, the junction kept 7 bases outside the gene matches. DNA of the CDR3: TGCAGCGTCCGTAGCGGGGGCGGGGATACGCAGTATTTT. As protein: CSVRSGGGDTQYF.

V gene TRBV9 combines with J gene TRBJ2-1; 14 bases are a match to TRBD2. After removal of 4 bases from V and 7 bases from J, the junction contained 4 bases not matched to a gene. Germline-derived CDR1 and CDR2 are SGDLS and YYNGEE. This CDR3 has 15 amino acids. CDR3: CASSLRLAGGNEQFF. The CDR3 coding sequence is TGTGCCAGCAGCTTACGACTAGCGGGGGGGAATGAGCAGTTCTTC.

V is TRBV18 and J is TRBJ1-1; 7 bases align to TRBD1. CDR3 size: 15 residues. Germline CDR1 and CDR2: KGHSH and LQKENI. The V and J ends lost 2 bases and 4 bases, in that order; junction bases with no gene match: 7. CDR3 nucleotides: TGTGCCAGCTCACCAATAACAGGGGTAGGCACTGAAGCTTTCTTT. It specifies CASSPITGVGTEAFF. The full variable domain, rest sourced from reference TRBV18 and TRBJ1-1, is NAGVMQNPRHLVRRRGQEARLRCSPMKGHSHVYWYRQLPEEGLKFMVYLQKENIIDESGMPKERFSAEFPKEGPSILRIQQVVRGDSAAYFCASSPITGVGTEAFFGQGTRLTVV.

This clone has only a few counts. The rearrangement links TRBV19 to TRBJ1-3, with D possibly TRBD1 on 5 matching bases. The CDR3 is 14 residues long. The V gene's germline CDR1 is LNHDA and CDR2 SQIVND (reference sequence). V was clipped by 4 bases and J by 2 bases, with 9 bases between them. DNA of the CDR3: TGTGCCAGTAGTAGCGGGGCTCCTGGAAACACCATATATTTT. It specifies CASSSGAPGNTIYF.

This chain joins TRBV7-8 and TRBJ2-5; 12 positions match TRBD2. Germline CDR1 is SGHVS and CDR2 is FQNEAQ. V gave up 5 bases and J gave up 7 bases; unmatched junction bases: 26. This CDR3 has 21 residues. The CDR3 reads CASSPKGPLTSGSPWFGTQYF. The CDR3 DNA sequence: TGTGCCAGCAGCCCTAAAGGCCCATTGACTAGCGGGAGCCCCTGGTTTGGGACCCAGTACTTC.

CDR3 bases: TGTGCCAGTAGTAAGTCAGCGGGGGTATTTGAGACCCAGTACTTC. It codes for CASSKSAGVFETQYF. The chain employs TRBV19 and TRBJ2-5, with 8 bases identical to TRBD2. V shed 4 bases, J shed 5 bases, and the junction held 9 bases outside the gene matches. Germline V gives CDR1 LNHDA, CDR2 SQIVND (reference sequence). This CDR3 contains 15 residues. The full variable domain, completed using reference TRBV19 and TRBJ2-5, is DGGITQSPKYLFRKEGQNVTLSCEQNLNHDAMYWYRQDPGQGLRLIYYSQIVNDFQKGDIAEGYSVSREKKESFPLTVTSAQKNPTAFYLCASSKSAGVFETQYFGPGTRLLVL.

The V and J genes are TRBV19 and TRBJ1-2, with D perhaps matching TRBD1 (6 bases). Germline CDR1 and CDR2: LNHDA and SQIVND (reference sequence). V was clipped by 4 bases and J by 7 bases, with 16 bases between them. The CDR3 spans 14 residues. The CDR3 here is CASSTATGIGGYTF. The CDR3 DNA reads TGTGCCAGTAGTACCGCTACAGGGATTGGTGGCTACACCTTC.

V usage is TRBV18 and J usage is TRBJ2-1; 8 positions match TRBD2. Germline V gene data show CDR1 as KGHSH and CDR2 as LQKENI. With V trimmed by 3 bases and J by 8 bases, 12 bases remained unmatched. CDR3 length: 16 residues. The CDR3 sequence: CASSPPTSGGGDEQFF. The CDR3 nucleotides are TGTGCCAGCTCACCTCCAACTAGCGGAGGCGGAGATGAGCAGTTCTTC.

V is TRBV7-3 and J is TRBJ2-1; 7 bases agree with TRBD2. CDR3 length: 13 residues. Germline CDR1 SGHTA, CDR2 FQGTGA. J lost 8 bases, V lost 2 bases, and 3 bases had no gene match. CDR3 in amino acids: CASSLAGVYEQFF. The CDR3 DNA sequence: TGTGCCAGCAGCTTAGCGGGAGTTTATGAGCAGTTCTTC.

The genes are TRBV5-1 and TRBJ2-1; D unclear. The CDR3 consists of 13 residues. The germline CDR1 and CDR2 sequences are SGHRS and YFSETQ. V was clipped by 0 bases and J by 8 bases, with 9 bases between them. The CDR3 here is CASSLDDFDEQFF. CDR3 bases: TGCGCCAGCAGCTTGGACGACTTCGATGAGCAGTTCTTC.

The rearrangement uses TRBV7-3 and TRBJ2-1, with a possible D match to TRBD2 (6 bases). Trimming shortened V by 4 bases and J by 6 bases, and 22 bases separated the two germline ends. The CDR3 is made up of 17 amino acids. Germline V gives CDR1 SGHTA, CDR2 FQGTGA. The DNA for the CDR3 is TGTGCCAGCAGCTCCGAAACCCTGACTAGTTACGGCAATGAGCAGTTCTTC. It specifies CASSSETLTSYGNEQFF.

The V call is TRBV6-6, the J call TRBJ2-7; weak D call: TRBD1 (6 bases). V gave up 5 bases and J gave up 2 bases, with 16 bases separating them. CDR3 length equals 15 residues. CDR1 is MNHNY, CDR2 SVGAGI, per germline (reference sequence). The CDR3 nucleotides are TGTGCCAGCAGTGCCTCAGGGGCTGGCGCCTACGAGCAGTACTTC. Protein product: CASSASGAGAYEQYF.

A single count supports this clone. The V and J genes are TRBV28 and TRBJ1-6, with TRBD1 identical over 7 bases. Trimming cost V 6 bases and J 5 bases; bases outside gene matches: 10. Germline V gene sequence: CDR1 MDHEN, CDR2 SYDVKM. The CDR3 length is 16 residues. CDR3 bases: TGTGCCAGCAGCTACCAAAACAGGGGAGATAATTCACCCCTCCACTTT. This codes for CASSYQNRGDNSPLHF.

The gene calls are TRBV19 and TRBJ1-2, with D perhaps matching TRBD1 (6 bases). The CDR3 spans 15 residues. V was cut by 5 bases and J by 4 bases, with 17 bases left in between. CDR1 is LNHDA, CDR2 SQIVND, per germline (reference sequence). The CDR3 DNA reads as TGTGCCAGTAGTGCACCCCCACAGGGTAGCTATGGCTACACCTTC. This translates into CASSAPPQGSYGYTF.

The rearrangement joins TRBV27 to TRBJ2-1; no clear D gene. Trimming cost V 1 base and J 0 bases, with 13 bases left between them. Germline loops: CDR1 MNHEY, CDR2 SMNVEV (reference sequence). There are 17 residues in the CDR3. The CDR3: CASSLLLTRSSYNEQFF. CDR3 coding DNA: TGTGCCAGCAGTTTATTGTTGACGCGGAGCTCCTACAATGAGCAGTTCTTC.

The chain combines TRBV7-3 with TRBJ1-5; the D gene is possibly TRBD1 (5 bases). The CDR3 covers 14 residues. V dropped 1 base and J dropped 2 bases, with 6 bases sitting between them. Germline CDR1 and CDR2: SGHTA and FQGTGA. CDR3 region: CASSLKQGNQPQHF. The CDR3 DNA reads TGTGCCAGCAGCTTAAAACAGGGCAATCAGCCCCAGCATTTT. The variable domain in full, with the rest retrieved from reference TRBV7-3 and TRBJ1-5, is GAGVSQTPSNKVTEKGKYVELRCDPISGHTALYWYRQSLGQGPEFLIYFQGTGAADDSGLPNDRFFAVRPEGSVSTLKIQRTERGDSAVYLCASSLKQGNQPQHFGDGTRLSIL.

J is TRBJ1-5 and V is TRBV5-8; maybe TRBD1 (5 bases). V was shortened by 3 bases and J by 1 base, with 8 bases between the two germline ends. Germline CDR1 and CDR2: SGHTS and YDEGEE. The CDR3 contains 14 residues. CDR3 DNA sequence: TGTGCCAGCAGCTACCGACAGAGCAATCAGCCCCAGCATTTT. This encodes CASSYRQSNQPQHF.

V and J are TRBV7-6 and TRBJ2-3, with 14 positions matching TRBD2. This CDR3 spans 15 amino acids. V was clipped by 4 bases and J by 7 bases; unmatched bases: 4. Germline CDR1 is SGHVS and CDR2 is FNYEAQ. CDR3 in DNA: TGTGCCAGCAGCTCTGGACTAGCGGGGGGCTATACGCAGTATTTT. Encoded protein: CASSSGLAGGYTQYF.

This rearrangement joins TRBV7-3 to TRBJ2-2; D ambiguous. Germline assignment: CDR1 SGHTA and CDR2 FQGTGA. Trimming left V 2 bases short and J 3 bases short, with 4 bases between. The CDR3 has 13 residues. This CDR3 is CASSLSYTGELFF. The CDR3 DNA sequence: TGTGCCAGCAGCTTATCGTACACCGGGGAGCTGTTTTTT. The full variable domain, completed using reference TRBV7-3 and TRBJ2-2, is GAGVSQTPSNKVTEKGKYVELRCDPISGHTALYWYRQSLGQGPEFLIYFQGTGAADDSGLPNDRFFAVRPEGSVSTLKIQRTERGDSAVYLCASSLSYTGELFFGEGSRLTVL.

V gene TRBV15 combines with J gene TRBJ1-2, with 11 bases lining up with TRBD1. Looked up from germline, CDR1 is LNHNV and CDR2 is YYDKDF (reference sequence). With 1 base clipped from V and 7 bases from J, the junction kept 5 bases outside the gene matches. CDR3 size: 15 residues. CDR3 loop: CATSRVDRGRVGYTF. The CDR3 DNA reads TGTGCCACCAGCAGAGTGGACAGGGGGCGCGTTGGCTACACCTTC.

The chain links TRBV28 to TRBJ2-7; possible D gene TRBD1, 6 bases. The CDR3 sequence is 16 residues long. Trimming cost V 5 bases and J 3 bases, with 20 bases left between them. CDR1 MDHEN and CDR2 SYDVKM come from the germline V gene. The CDR3 reads CASSLGWGRPSYEQYF. CDR3 sequence (DNA): TGTGCCAGCAGTCTCGGCTGGGGGCGTCCCAGCTACGAGCAGTACTTC.

This clone has only one observation. The chain is built from TRBV27 and TRBJ1-6, with TRBD1 matching 9 bases. This CDR3 region has 16 residues. J lost 10 bases, V lost 2 bases, and 9 bases had no gene match. Germline CDR1 and CDR2: MNHEY and SMNVEV (reference sequence). The CDR3 DNA follows: TGTGCCAGCAGTTTAATTGATGGGACAGGGAACTCACCCCTCCACTTT. Encoded protein: CASSLIDGTGNSPLHF.

This chain links TRBV7-9 with TRBJ2-7; 11 positions agree with TRBD1. The CDR3 is 14 amino acids. Germline-derived CDR1 and CDR2 are SEHNR and FQNEAQ (reference sequence). V shed 5 bases and J 1 base; nucleotides not matched to a gene: 1. The CDR3 DNA sequence: TGTGCCAGCAGCCGGGACAGGGGGTCCTACGAGCAGTACTTC. Amino acid sequence: CASSRDRGSYEQYF.